This T cell receptor (beta chain) appears in the sequencing data of a study of PD-L1 blockade in urothelial cancer. The wider study: Patients with male sex and bladder-origin urothelial cancer accounted for about 85% of the roughly 30 enrolled.

PCRs were each spiked with synthetic TCR analog templates. The assay was immunoSEQ multiplex PCR, and TCRdb's table has in-frame clones only and misses some. The top ten hold roughly 3.8% of the sample, which has under 35,000 clones, over 70% seen once. The TCR was taken from a man in his forties or fifties with urothelial cancer. Source: PBMCs, taken around atezolizumab (anti-PD-L1) treatment.

CDR3 sequence: CASSLRGYVSYEQYF. For the CDR3, the DNA is TGTGCCAGCAGTTTACGGGGGTACGTTTCCTACGAGCAGTACTTC. The chain couples TRBV27 to TRBJ2-7, with D tentatively TRBD2 (6 bases). Germline V gene data show CDR1 as MNHEY and CDR2 as SMNVEV (reference sequence). This CDR3 has 15 amino acids. V shed 2 bases and J shed 1 base, with 12 bases lying between them.